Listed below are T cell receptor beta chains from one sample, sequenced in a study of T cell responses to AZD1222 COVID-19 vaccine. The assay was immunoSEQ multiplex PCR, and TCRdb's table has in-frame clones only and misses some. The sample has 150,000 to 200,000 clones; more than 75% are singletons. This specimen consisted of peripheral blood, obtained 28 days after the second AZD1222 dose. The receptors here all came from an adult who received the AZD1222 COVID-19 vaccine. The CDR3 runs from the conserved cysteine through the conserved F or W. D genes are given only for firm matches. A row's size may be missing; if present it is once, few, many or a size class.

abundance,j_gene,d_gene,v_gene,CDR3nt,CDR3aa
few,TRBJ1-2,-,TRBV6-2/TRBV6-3,TGTGCCAGCAGTTACTCGGCAGGGGCGATGGCTGGCTACACCTTC,CASSYSAGAMAGYTF
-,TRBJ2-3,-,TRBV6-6,TGTGCCAGCAGTTCTCGGGATACGCAGTATTTT,CASSSRDTQYF
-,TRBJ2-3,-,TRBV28,TGTGCCAGCAGTGTTAGCACAGATACGCAGTATTTT,CASSVSTDTQYF
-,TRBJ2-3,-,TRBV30,TGTGCCTGGAGCGGAGTCTCGAGCATCACAGATACGCAGTATTTT,CAWSGVSSITDTQYF
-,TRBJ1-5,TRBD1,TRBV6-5,TGTGCCAGCAGGGACAGGGGCAATCAGCCCCAGCATTTT,CASRDRGNQPQHF
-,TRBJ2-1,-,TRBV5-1,TGCGCCAGCAGCTACGGATCGTACGATTACAATGAGCAGTTCTTC,CASSYGSYDYNEQFF
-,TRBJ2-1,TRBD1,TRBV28,TGTGCCAGCAGTTTATCGACAGGGGGCCCTGGGTACAATGAGCAGTTCTTC,CASSLSTGGPGYNEQFF
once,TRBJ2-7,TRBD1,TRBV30,TGTGCCTGGCTCGCAATCGACAGGGACGGCGAGCAGTACTTC,CAWLAIDRDGEQYF
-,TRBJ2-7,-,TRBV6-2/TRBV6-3,TGTGCCAGCAGTTACTCGTCCGAGCAGTACTTC,CASSYSSEQYF
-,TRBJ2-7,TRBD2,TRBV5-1,TGCGCCAGCAGGCCCCGGGGAGGGGCAACCTATGACGAGCAGTACTTC,CASRPRGGATYDEQYF
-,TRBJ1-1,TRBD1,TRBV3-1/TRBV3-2,TGTGCCAGCAGCCAGACCACCGGGACAGGGAAATTTGGCACTGAAGCTTTCTTT,CASSQTTGTGKFGTEAFF
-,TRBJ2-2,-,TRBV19,TGTGCCAGTCGGCATCAGGGGACCGGGGAGCTGTTTTTT,CASRHQGTGELFF
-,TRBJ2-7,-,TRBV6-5,TGTGCCAGCAGAACCTACGAGCAGTACTTC,CASRTYEQYF
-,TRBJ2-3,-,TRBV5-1,TGCGCCAGCAGCTTGGGGTGGATCACAGATACGCAGTATTTT,CASSLGWITDTQYF
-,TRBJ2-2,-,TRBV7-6,TGTGCCAGCAGCCTTACAGGACAACTATCGAACACCGGGGAGCTGTTTTTT,CASSLTGQLSNTGELFF
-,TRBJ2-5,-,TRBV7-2,TGTGCCAGCAAACTACGAGGGGTGGGAGAGACCCAGTACTTC,CASKLRGVGETQYF
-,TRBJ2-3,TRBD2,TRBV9,TGTGCCAGCAGCGTAACTAGCGGGAGTGATACGCAGTATTTT,CASSVTSGSDTQYF
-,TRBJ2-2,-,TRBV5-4,TGTGCCAGCAGCATCGGGGGGAACACCGGGGAGCTGTTTTTT,CASSIGGNTGELFF
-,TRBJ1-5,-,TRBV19,TGTGCCAGTAGAGCCTCCCGACAGGAGTATCAGCCCCAGCATTTT,CASRASRQEYQPQHF
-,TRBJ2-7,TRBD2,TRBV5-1,TGCGCCAGCAGCTTGACATCTAGCGGGGTGACCTACGAGCAGTACTTC,CASSLTSSGVTYEQYF
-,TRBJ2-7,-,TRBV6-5,TGTGCCAGCAGTCGCCGGGCCCGCGGGGACGAGCAGTACTTC,CASSRRARGDEQYF
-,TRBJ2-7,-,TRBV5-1,TGCGCCAGCAGCTTAGAACTTCACGAGCAGTACTTC,CASSLELHEQYF
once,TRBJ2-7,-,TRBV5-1,TGCGCCAGCAGCTTGGATCCGAATTCCTACGAGCAGTACTTC,CASSLDPNSYEQYF
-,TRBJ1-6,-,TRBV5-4,TGTGCCAGCAGCTTAAACAGGGTGGCCGAATCACCCCTCCACTTT,CASSLNRVAESPLHF
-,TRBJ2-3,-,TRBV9,TGTGCCAGCAGCGGACACAGGGTAGGGGCAGATACGCAGTATTTT,CASSGHRVGADTQYF
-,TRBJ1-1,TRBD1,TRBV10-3,TGTGCCATCACACAGAACGGACAGGGAGTCACTGAAGCTTTCTTT,CAITQNGQGVTEAFF
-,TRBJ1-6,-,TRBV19,TGTGCCAGTAGTATCGCATCTGTCAGCTCCTATAATTCACCCCTCCACTTT,CASSIASVSSYNSPLHF
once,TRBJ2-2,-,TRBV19,TGTGCCAGTAGTATTTCAGGGGTCAACACCGGGGAGCTGTTTTTT,CASSISGVNTGELFF
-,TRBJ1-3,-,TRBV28,TGTGCCAGCAGTTTCCGCACCTCTGGAAACACCATATATTTT,CASSFRTSGNTIYF
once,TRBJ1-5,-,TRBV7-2,TGTGCCAGCAACGAGGACCACTTGAACAATCAGCCCCAGCATTTT,CASNEDHLNNQPQHF
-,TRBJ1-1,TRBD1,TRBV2,TGTGCCAGCACCAAAAGGGACAGTAACACTGAAGCTTTCTTT,CASTKRDSNTEAFF
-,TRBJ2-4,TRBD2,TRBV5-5,TGTGCCAGCAGGGCGCCCCTTGGTAGCGGGAGGAGGGTGAACATTCAGTACTTC,CASRAPLGSGRRVNIQYF
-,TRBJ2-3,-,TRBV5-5,TGTGCCAGCAGCCCGCGAGGGCCGGGAGAGGGAAATACGCAGTATTTT,CASSPRGPGEGNTQYF
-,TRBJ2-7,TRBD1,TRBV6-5,TGTGCCAGCGGCCAAGGACAGGGACCCTACGAGCAGTACTTC,CASGQGQGPYEQYF
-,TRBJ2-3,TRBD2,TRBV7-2,TGTGCCAGCAGCTTTTATCTAGCGGGAGGAGCAGATACGCAGTATTTT,CASSFYLAGGADTQYF
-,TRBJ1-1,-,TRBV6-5,TGTGCCAGCAGTTACTCGATAGAGGGGAACACTGAAGCTTTCTTT,CASSYSIEGNTEAFF
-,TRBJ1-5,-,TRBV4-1,TGCGCCAGCAGCCTCCAAATAGGGGCCGGTCAGCCCCAGCATTTT,CASSLQIGAGQPQHF
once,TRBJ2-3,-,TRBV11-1,TGTGCCAGCAGCTTAGCTGTGGCGGGAGCAGGGGCAGATACGCAGTATTTT,CASSLAVAGAGADTQYF
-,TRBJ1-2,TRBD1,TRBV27,TGTGCCAGCAGTCGCGACAGGGTATCACACTATGGCTACACCTTC,CASSRDRVSHYGYTF
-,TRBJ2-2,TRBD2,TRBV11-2,TGTGCCAGCACCCCCGGGAGGGCGATCACCGGGGAGCTGTTTTTT,CASTPGRAITGELFF
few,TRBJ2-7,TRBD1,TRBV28,TGTGCCAGCTGGGACAGGGAACACGAGCAGTACTTC,CASWDREHEQYF
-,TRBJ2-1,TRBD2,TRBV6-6,TGTGCCAGCAGTCATGGGACTAGCGGGAGAAATACAATGAAGCAGTTCTTC,CASSHGTSGRNTMKQFF